Below, one T cell receptor (beta chain) is given with its context. The sample is drawn from a study of blood T cell repertoires in COVID-19. About the study: The origin of the acute and convalescent COVID-19 samples was the United States, Italy and Spain. From T cells, B-cell-depleted T cells, or PBMCs came the material, which was cDNA or gDNA.

The protocol was immunoSEQ multiplex PCR, while the TCRdb copy is restricted to in-frame clones and leaves out a portion. Of 140,000 or so clones in the sample, roughly 77% were seen once. This CDR3 has 16 amino acids. From germline, CDR1 is SEHNR and CDR2 FQNEAQ (reference sequence). V shed 5 bases and J 2 bases; nucleotides not matched to a gene: 4. Sequencing used peripheral blood. The source is a woman between 65 and 79 years old with COVID-19, enrolled during active disease. The gene calls are TRBV7-9 and TRBJ2-4, with 12 positions matching TRBD2. The CDR3 nucleotides are TGTGCCAGCAGCCGAGGACTAGCGGGGACCAAAAACATTCAGTACTTC. Amino acids: CASSRGLAGTKNIQYF.